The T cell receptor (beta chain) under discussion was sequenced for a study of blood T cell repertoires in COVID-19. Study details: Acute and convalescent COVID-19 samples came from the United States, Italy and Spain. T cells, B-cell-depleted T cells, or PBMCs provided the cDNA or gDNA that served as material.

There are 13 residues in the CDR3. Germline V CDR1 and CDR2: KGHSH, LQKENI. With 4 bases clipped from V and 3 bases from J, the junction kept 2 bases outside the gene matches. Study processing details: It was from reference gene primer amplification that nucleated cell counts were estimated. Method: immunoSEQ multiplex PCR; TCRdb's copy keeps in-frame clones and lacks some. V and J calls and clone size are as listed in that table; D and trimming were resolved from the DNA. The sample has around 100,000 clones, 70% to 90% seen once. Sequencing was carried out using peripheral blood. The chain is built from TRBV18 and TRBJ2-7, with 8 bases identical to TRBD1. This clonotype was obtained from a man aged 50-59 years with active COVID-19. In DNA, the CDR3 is TGTGCCAGCTCACGAGGGACAGGCTACGAGCAGTACTTC. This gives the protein CASSRGTGYEQYF.